What follows is one T cell receptor beta chain and its context. Sequencing used immunoSEQ multiplex PCR; TCRdb keeps in-frame clones, though not all of them. The sample holds 75,000 to 100,000 clones, approximately 95% seen once. The record originates from a study of siplizumab effects on memory and regulatory T cells. The CDR3 covers 13 residues. From germline, CDR1 is SGHRS and CDR2 YFSETQ. With 4 bases removed from V and 5 bases from J, the gap between germline ends came to 12 bases. The sequence was collected from a human donor in good health. Sequenced: non-Treg CD4+ T cells sorted from blood. The chain joins TRBV5-1 to TRBJ1-1; D not certain. The CDR3 reads CASSTQGRTEAFF. CDR3 nucleotides: TGCGCCAGCAGCACCCAAGGGCGGACTGAAGCTTTCTTT.